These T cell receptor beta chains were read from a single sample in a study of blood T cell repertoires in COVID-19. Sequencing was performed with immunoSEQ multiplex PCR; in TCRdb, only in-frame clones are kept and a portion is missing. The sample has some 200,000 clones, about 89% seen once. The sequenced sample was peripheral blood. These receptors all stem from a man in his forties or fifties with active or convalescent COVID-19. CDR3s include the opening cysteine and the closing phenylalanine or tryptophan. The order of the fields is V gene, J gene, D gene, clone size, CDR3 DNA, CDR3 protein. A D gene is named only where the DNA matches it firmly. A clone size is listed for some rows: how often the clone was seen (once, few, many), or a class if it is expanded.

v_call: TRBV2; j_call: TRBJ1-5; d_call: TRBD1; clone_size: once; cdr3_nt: TGTGCCAGCAGTGAAGGCCCGGGACAGGGGAGGGGGCAGCCCCAGCATTTT; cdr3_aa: CASSEGPGQGRGQPQHF
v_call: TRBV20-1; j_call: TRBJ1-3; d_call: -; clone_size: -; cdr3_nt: TGCAGTGCTAGTGGACAGCACTCTGGAAACACCATATATTTT; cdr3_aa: CSASGQHSGNTIYF
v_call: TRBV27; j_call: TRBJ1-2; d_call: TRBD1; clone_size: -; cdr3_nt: TGTGCCAGCAGTTTGAGCGGACAGGGCTATGGCTACACCTTC; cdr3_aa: CASSLSGQGYGYTF
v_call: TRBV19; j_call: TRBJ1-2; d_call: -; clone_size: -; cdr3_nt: TGTGCCAGTTCCCTCGGGTCGGGGAACTATGGCTACACCTTC; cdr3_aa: CASSLGSGNYGYTF
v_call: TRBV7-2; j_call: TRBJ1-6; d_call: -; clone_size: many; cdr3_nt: TGTGCCAGCAGCTCAGCGGGGAGGGGACTCTATAATTCACCCCTCCACTTT; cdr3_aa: CASSSAGRGLYNSPLHF
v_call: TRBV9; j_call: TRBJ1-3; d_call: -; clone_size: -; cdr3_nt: TGTGCCAGCAGCGCCGGGCAGGGTAGTTCCTACTCTGGAAACACCATATATTTT; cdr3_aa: CASSAGQGSSYSGNTIYF
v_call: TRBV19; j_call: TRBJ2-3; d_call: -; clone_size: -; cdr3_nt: TGTGCCAGTAGAGTTTCTGTAGCTACCACAGATACGCAGTATTTT; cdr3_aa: CASRVSVATTDTQYF
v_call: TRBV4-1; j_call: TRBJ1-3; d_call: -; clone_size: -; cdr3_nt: TGCGCCAGCAGCCAAGTTAGGATTGGAGATTACAGGGCCGGAAACACCATATATTTT; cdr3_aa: CASSQVRIGDYRAGNTIYF
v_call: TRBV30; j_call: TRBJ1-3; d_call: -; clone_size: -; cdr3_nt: TGTGCCTGGAGCTCGGGCGGGGGGGCGGCTGGAAACACCATATATTTT; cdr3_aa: CAWSSGGGAAGNTIYF
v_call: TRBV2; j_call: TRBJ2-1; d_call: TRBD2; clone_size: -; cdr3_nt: TGTGCCAGCAGTACTGAAGGACTAGCCGGCAATGAGCAGTTCTTC; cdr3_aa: CASSTEGLAGNEQFF
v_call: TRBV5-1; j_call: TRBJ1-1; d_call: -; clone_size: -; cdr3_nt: TGCGCCAGCAGCTTGCTCCAGGCTCCAAACACTGAAGCTTTCTTT; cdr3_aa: CASSLLQAPNTEAFF
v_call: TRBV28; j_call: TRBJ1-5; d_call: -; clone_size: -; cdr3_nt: TGTGCCAGCAGAAACACAGAGATTAGCAATCAGCCCCAGCATTTT; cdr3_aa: CASRNTEISNQPQHF
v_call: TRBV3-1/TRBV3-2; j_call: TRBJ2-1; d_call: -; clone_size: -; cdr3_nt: TGTGCCAGCAGCCAAGATTGGCATGAGCAGTTCTTC; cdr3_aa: CASSQDWHEQFF
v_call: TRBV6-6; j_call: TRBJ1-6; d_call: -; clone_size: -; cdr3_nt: TGTGCCAGCAGTCGAAGCTTCCAGGGTGAAAATTCACCCCTCCACTTT; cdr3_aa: CASSRSFQGENSPLHF
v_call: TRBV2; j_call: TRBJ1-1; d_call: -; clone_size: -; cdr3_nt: TGTGCCAGCAGATCGCCACTAAACACTGAAGCTTTCTTT; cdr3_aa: CASRSPLNTEAFF
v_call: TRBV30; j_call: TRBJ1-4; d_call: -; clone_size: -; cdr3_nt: TGTGCCTGGAGTCGGAACACAGCAACTAATGAAAAACTGTTTTTT; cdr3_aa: CAWSRNTATNEKLFF
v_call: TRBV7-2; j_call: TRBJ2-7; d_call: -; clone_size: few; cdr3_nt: TGTGCCAGCAGCTTAGCGGGGGACACTTCCTACGAGCAGTACTTC; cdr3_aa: CASSLAGDTSYEQYF
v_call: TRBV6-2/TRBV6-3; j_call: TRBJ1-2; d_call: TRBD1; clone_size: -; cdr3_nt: TGTGCCAGCAGTCGGACAGGGAGGAAGGACTATGGCTACACCTTC; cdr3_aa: CASSRTGRKDYGYTF
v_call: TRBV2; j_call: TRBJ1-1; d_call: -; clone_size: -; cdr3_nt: TGTGCCAGCAACGTGGGAGTCGTGCTGAACACTGAAGCTTTCTTT; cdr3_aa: CASNVGVVLNTEAFF
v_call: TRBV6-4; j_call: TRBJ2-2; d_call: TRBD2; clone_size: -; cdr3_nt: TGTGCCAGCACCAACGGGGCGGGAGGATCCACCGGGGAGCTGTTTTTT; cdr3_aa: CASTNGAGGSTGELFF
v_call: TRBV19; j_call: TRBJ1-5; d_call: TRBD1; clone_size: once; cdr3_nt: TGTGCCAGTAGTATTATGGGTCGGCAGGGGGCCTACAATCAGCCCCAGCATTTT; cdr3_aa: CASSIMGRQGAYNQPQHF
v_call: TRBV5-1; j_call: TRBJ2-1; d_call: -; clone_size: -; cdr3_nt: TGCGCCAGCAGCTTGGAACTCCCGAGCTCCTACAATGAGCAGTTCTTC; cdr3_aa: CASSLELPSSYNEQFF
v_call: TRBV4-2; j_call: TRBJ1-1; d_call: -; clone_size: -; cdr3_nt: TGTGCCAGCAGCCAAGAGTATCTGTCGAACACTGAAGCTTTCTTT; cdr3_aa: CASSQEYLSNTEAFF
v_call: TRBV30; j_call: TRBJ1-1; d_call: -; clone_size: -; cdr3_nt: TGTGCCTGGAGTGTACTAAACGGTAACACTGAAGCTTTCTTT; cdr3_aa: CAWSVLNGNTEAFF
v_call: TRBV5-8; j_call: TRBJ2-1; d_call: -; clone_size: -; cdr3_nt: TGTGCCAGCAGCTTGGCCAGCGGGACACCCCGGAGACGGTTCTTC; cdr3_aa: CASSLASGTPRRRFF
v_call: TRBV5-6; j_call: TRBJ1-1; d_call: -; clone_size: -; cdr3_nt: TGTGCCAGCAGCTTCGGGGTGAGGGACACTGAAGCTTTCTTT; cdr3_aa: CASSFGVRDTEAFF
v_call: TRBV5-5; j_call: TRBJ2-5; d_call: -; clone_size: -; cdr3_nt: TGTGCCAGCAGCTTGGCTGTGAGCCCGGGAGCCCAGTACTTC; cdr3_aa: CASSLAVSPGAQYF
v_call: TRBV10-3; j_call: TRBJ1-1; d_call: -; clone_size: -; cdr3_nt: TGTGCCATCAGTGAGTCCCAGGCTTTGAACACTGAAGCTTTCTTT; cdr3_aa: CAISESQALNTEAFF
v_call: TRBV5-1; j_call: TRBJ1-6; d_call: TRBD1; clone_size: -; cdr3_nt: TGCGCCAGCAGCTACGGACAGGGCCGGAATAATTCACCCCTCCACTTT; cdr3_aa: CASSYGQGRNNSPLHF
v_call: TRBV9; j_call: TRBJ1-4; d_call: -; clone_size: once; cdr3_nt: TGTGCCAGCAGCGTAGGTGGCAGAGGCAATGAAAAACTGTTTTTT; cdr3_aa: CASSVGGRGNEKLFF
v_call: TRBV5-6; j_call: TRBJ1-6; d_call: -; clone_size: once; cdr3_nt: TGTGCCAGCAGCTTGTGGGGGGATTATAGCTCCTATAATTCACCCCTCCACTTT; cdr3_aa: CASSLWGDYSSYNSPLHF
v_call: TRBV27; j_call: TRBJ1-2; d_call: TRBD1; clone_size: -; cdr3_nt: TGTGCCAGCAGTTTTCGGACAGGGCCCGATAGTAACTATGGCTACACCTTC; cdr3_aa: CASSFRTGPDSNYGYTF
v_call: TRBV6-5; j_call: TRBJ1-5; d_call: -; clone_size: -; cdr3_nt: TGTGCCAGCAGTTACCGCTGGGGGGACCGGCAGCCCCAGCATTTT; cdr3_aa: CASSYRWGDRQPQHF
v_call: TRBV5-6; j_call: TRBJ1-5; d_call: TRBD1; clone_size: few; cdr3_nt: TGTGCCAGCAGCTCGGGACAGGGGAGAAACAATCAGCCCCAGCATTTT; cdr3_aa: CASSSGQGRNNQPQHF
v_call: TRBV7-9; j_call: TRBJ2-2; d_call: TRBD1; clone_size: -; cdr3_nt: TGTGCCAGCAGCAAACAGGGGGACACCGGGGAGCTGTTTTTT; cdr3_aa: CASSKQGDTGELFF
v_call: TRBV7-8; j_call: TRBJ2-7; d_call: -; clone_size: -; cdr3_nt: TGTGCCAGTCAGGGGAGGGGGTCCTACGAGCAGTACTTC; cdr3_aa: CASQGRGSYEQYF
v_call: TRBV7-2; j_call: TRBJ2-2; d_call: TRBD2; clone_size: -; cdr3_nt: TGTGCCAAAAGCGGGGGGTCCACCCCCGGGGAGCTGTTTTTT; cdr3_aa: CAKSGGSTPGELFF
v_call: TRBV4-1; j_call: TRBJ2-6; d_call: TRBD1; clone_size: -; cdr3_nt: TGCGCCAGCAGCCTGGGGACAGGGACGGTAGGGGCCAACGTCCTGACTTTC; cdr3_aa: CASSLGTGTVGANVLTF
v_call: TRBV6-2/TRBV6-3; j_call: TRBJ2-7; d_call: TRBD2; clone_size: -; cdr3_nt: TGTGCCAGCAGTTACCCAATCCTAAGCGGGGATACCTATTACGAGCAGTACTTC; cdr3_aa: CASSYPILSGDTYYEQYF
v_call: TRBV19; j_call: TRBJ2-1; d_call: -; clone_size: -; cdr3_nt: TGTGCCAGTAGTATAGATCAAGCCTCCTACAATGAGCAGTTCTTC; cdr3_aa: CASSIDQASYNEQFF
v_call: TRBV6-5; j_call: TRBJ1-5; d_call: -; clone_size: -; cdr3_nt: TGTGCCAGCAGTTACTCGACCCCTTCTGAGGGTCAGCCCCAGCATTTT; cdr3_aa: CASSYSTPSEGQPQHF
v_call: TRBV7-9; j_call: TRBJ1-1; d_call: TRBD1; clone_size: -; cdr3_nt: TGTGCCAGCAGCTCGGGACAGAGTGTCGCTGAAGCTTTCTTT; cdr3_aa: CASSSGQSVAEAFF
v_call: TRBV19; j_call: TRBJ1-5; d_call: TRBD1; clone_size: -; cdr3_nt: TGTGCCAGCGAGAGGGACAGAGATCAGCCCCAGCATTTT; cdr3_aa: CASERDRDQPQHF
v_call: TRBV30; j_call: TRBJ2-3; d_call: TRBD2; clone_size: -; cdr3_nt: TGTGCCTGGAGTACCCCCACTAGCGGTGGGGGGGATACGCAGTATTTT; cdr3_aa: CAWSTPTSGGGDTQYF
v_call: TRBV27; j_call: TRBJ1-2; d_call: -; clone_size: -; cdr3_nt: TGTGCCAGCAGCCCACAAGGAGACGGTGGCTACACCTTC; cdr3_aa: CASSPQGDGGYTF
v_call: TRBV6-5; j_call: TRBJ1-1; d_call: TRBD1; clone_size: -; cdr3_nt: TGTGCCAGCAGAATACAGGGGGCGAGGGACACTGAAGCTTTCTTT; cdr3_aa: CASRIQGARDTEAFF
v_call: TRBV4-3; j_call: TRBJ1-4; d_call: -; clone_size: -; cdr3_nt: TGCGCCAGCAGCCAAGATTCGAGGGGGTCTAATGAAAAACTGTTTTTT; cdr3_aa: CASSQDSRGSNEKLFF
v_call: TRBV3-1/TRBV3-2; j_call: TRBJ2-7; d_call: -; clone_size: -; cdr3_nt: TGTGCCAGCAGCCAAGGGACAGATCTATACGAGCAGTACTTC; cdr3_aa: CASSQGTDLYEQYF
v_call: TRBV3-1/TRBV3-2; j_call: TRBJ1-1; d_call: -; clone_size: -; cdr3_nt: TGTGCCAGCAGCCTCCGTGGCGGGTTTACGGACACTGAAGCTTTCTTT; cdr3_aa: CASSLRGGFTDTEAFF
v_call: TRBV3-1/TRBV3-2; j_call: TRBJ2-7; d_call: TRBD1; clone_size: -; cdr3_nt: TGTGCCAGCATACAACAGGGGGCCTACGAGCAGTACTTC; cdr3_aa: CASIQQGAYEQYF
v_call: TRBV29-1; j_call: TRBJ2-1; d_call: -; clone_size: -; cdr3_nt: TGCAGCGTTGATAAGGACAGCAATGAGCAGTTCTTC; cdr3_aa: CSVDKDSNEQFF
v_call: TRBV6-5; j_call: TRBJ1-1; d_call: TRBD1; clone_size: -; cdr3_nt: TGTGCCAGCAGGACCGGGACAGGGGTGTCTGAAGCTTTCTTT; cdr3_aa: CASRTGTGVSEAFF
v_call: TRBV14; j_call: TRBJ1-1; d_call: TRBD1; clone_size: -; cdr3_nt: TGTGCCAGCAGCCACAACAGGGGGGGAGCTGAAGCTTTCTTT; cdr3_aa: CASSHNRGGAEAFF